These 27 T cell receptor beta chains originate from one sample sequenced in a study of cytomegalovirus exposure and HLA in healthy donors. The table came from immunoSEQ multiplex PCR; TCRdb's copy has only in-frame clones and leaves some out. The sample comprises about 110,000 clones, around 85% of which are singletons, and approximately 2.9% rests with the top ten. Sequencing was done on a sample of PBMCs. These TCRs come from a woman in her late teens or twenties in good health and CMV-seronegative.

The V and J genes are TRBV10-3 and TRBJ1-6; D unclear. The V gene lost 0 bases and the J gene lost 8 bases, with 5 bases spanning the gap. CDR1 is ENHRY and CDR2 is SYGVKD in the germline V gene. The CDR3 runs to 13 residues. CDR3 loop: CAISESRDSPLHF. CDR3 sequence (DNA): TGTGCCATCAGTGAGTCGAGGGATTCACCCCTCCACTTT.

DNA of the CDR3: TGTGCCAGCAGCCGGCTCGGGAACCAAGCTTTCTTT. Encoded protein: CASSRLGNQAFF. The chain employs TRBV6-6 and TRBJ1-1, with unresolved D. Germline CDR1 and CDR2: MNHNY and SVGAGI (reference sequence). The CDR3 loop spans 12 amino acids. Deletions cut 6 bases from V and 9 bases from J, with 14 bases between.

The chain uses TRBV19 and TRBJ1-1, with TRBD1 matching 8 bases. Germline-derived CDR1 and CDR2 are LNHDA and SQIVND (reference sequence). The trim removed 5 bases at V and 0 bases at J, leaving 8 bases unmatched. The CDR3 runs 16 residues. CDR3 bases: TGTGCCAGTAGTGCCCGGGACAGGAGAATGAACACTGAAGCTTTCTTT. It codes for CASSARDRRMNTEAFF.

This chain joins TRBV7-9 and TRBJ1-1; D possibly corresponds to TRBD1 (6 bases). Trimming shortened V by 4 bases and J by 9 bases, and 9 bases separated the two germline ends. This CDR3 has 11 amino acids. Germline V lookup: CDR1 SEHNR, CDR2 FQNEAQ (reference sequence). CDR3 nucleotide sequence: TGTGCCAGCAGCTCGGACAGAAAAGCTTTCTTT. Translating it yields CASSSDRKAFF.

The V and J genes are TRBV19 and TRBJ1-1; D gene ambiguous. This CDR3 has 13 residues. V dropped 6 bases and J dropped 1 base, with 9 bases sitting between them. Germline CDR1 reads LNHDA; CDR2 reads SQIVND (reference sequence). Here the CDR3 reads CASRERGNTEAFF. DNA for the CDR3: TGTGCCAGTAGGGAGCGGGGGAACACTGAAGCTTTCTTT.

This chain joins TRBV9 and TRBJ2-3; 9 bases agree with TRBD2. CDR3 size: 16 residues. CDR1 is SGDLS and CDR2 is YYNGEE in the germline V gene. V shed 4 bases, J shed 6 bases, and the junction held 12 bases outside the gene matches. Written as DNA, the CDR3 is TGTGCCAGCAGCCCCTGGGGCGGGGGGGCCTCTGATACGCAGTATTTT. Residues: CASSPWGGGASDTQYF.

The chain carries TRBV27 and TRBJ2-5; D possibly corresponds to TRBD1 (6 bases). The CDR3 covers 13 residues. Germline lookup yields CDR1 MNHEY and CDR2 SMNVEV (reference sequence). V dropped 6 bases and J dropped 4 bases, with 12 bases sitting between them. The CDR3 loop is CASRGTWLETQYF. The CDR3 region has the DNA TGTGCCAGCAGGGGGACATGGCTAGAGACCCAGTACTTC.

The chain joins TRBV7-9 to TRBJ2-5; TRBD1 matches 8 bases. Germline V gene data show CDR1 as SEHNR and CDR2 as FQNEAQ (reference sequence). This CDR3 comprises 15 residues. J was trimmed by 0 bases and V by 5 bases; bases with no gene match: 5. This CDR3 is CASSLRTGYQETQYF. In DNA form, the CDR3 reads TGTGCCAGCAGCCTCCGGACAGGGTACCAAGAGACCCAGTACTTC.

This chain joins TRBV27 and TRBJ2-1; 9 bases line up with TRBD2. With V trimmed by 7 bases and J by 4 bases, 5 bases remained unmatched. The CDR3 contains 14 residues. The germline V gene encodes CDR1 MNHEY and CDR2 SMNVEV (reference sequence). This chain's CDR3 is CASKVTSGYNEQFF. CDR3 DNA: TGTGCCAGCAAGGTGACTAGCGGTTACAATGAGCAGTTCTTC.

The DNA for the CDR3 is TGTGCCAGCAGCCCCGCTGGTGGGGGAGGCACTGAAGCTTTCTTT. The encoded protein is CASSPAGGGGTEAFF. The chain recombines TRBV5-6 with TRBJ1-1; TRBD1 is a possible D gene (5 bases). The CDR3 runs to 15 residues. Trimming took 4 bases from V and 4 from J, leaving 17 bases between them. From germline, CDR1 is SGHDT and CDR2 YYEEEE.

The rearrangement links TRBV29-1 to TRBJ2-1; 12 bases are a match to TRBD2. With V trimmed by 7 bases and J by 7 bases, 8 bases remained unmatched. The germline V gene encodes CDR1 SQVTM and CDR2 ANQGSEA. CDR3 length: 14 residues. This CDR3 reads CSAAVGTSGNEQFF. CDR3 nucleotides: TGCAGCGCCGCGGTTGGGACTAGCGGGAATGAGCAGTTCTTC.

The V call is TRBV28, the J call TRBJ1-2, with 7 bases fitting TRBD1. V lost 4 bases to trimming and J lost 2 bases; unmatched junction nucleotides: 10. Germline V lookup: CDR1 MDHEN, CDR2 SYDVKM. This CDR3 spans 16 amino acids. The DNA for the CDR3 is TGTGCCAGCAGTTCTACAGGGGAATCCCCCAACTATGGCTACACCTTC. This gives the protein CASSSTGESPNYGYTF.

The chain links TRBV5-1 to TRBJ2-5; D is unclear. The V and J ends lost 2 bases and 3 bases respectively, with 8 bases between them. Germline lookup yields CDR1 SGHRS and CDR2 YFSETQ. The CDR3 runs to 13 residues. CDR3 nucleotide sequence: TGCGCCAGCAGCTTCAACTCCGAAGAGACCCAGTACTTC. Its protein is CASSFNSEETQYF.

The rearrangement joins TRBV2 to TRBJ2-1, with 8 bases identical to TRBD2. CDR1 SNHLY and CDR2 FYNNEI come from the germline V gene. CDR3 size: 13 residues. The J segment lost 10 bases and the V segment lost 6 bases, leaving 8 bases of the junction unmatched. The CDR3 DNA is TGTGCCAGCAGCCCCGGGGGGGCCGGAGAGCAGTTCTTC. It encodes CASSPGGAGEQFF.

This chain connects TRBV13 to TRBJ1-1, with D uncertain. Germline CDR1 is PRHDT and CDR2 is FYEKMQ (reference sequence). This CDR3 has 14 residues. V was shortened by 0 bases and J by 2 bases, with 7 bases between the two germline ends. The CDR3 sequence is CASSLGQVNTEAFF. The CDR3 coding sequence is TGTGCCAGCAGCTTAGGCCAGGTTAACACTGAAGCTTTCTTT.

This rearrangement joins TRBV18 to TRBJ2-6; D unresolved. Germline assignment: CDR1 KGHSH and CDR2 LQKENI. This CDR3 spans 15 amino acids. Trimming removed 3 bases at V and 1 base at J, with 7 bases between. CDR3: CASSPVSSGANVLTF. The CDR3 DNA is TGTGCCAGCTCACCTGTCAGTTCTGGGGCCAACGTCCTGACTTTC.

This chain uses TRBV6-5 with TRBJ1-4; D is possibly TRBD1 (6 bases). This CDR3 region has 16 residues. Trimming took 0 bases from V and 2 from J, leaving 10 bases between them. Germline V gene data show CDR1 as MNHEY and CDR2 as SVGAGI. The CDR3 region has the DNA TGTGCCAGCAGTTACTCAGCGGGGGGCACTAATGAAAAACTGTTTTTT. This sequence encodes CASSYSAGGTNEKLFF.

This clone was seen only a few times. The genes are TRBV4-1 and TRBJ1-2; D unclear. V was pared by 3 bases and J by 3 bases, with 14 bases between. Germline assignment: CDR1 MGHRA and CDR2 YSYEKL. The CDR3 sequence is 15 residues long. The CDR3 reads CASSQRTPYDYGYTF. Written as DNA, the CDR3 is TGCGCCAGCAGCCAGAGAACTCCATATGACTATGGCTACACCTTC.

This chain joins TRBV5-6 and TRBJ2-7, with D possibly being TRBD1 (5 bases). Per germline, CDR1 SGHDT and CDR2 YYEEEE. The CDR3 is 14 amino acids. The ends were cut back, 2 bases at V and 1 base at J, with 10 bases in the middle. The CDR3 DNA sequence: TGTGCCAGCAGCTTAACAGGATTATCCTACGAGCAGTACTTC. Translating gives CASSLTGLSYEQYF.

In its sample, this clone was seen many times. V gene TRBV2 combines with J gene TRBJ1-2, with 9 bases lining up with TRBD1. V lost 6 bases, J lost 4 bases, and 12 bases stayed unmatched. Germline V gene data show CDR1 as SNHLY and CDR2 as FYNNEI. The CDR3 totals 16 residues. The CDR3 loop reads CASSLTLGTGTYGYTF. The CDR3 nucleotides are TGTGCCAGCAGCCTCACGCTTGGGACAGGGACCTATGGCTACACCTTC.

The CDR3 spells CASSPVAADNSPLHF. The CDR3 nucleotides are TGTGCCAGCAGCCCCGTGGCAGCGGATAATTCACCCCTCCACTTT. The chain recombines TRBV5-5 with TRBJ1-6; unclear D gene. The germline V and J ends were trimmed by 4 bases and 5 bases, with 13 bases remaining between them. From germline, CDR1 is SGHKS and CDR2 YYEKEE (reference sequence). The CDR3 length is 15 residues.

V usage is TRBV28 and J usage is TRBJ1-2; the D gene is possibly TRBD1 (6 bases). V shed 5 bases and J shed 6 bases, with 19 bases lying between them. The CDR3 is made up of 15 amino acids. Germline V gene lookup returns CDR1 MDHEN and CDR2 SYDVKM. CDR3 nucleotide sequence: TGTGCCAGCAGTCTCATTACAGGGACCTTCGATGGCTACACCTTC. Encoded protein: CASSLITGTFDGYTF.

The CDR3 region is CASSSGHLSYEQYF. CDR3 DNA: TGTGCCAGCAGCTCAGGACACCTCTCCTACGAGCAGTACTTC. The chain couples TRBV7-6 to TRBJ2-7; TRBD1 might be the D (5 bases). The CDR3 spans 14 residues. CDR1 and CDR2 (germline): SGHVS, FNYEAQ. Trimming removed 4 bases from V and 0 bases from J, with 10 bases in between.

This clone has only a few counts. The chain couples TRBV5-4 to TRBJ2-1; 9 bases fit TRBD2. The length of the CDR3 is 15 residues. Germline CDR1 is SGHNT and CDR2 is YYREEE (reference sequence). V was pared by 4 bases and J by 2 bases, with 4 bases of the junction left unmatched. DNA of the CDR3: TGTGCCAGCAGCGGGGGACTAGCTACCTACAATGAGCAGTTCTTC. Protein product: CASSGGLATYNEQFF.

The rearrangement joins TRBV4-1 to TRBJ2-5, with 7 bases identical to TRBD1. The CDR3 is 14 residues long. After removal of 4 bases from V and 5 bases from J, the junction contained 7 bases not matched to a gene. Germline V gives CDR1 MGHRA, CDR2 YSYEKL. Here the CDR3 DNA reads TGCGCCAGCAGCCGTACAGGGGCGGAGGAGACCCAGTACTTC. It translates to CASSRTGAEETQYF.

This chain's CDR3 is CASSLKLAAWNEQFF. The CDR3, as DNA: TGTGCCAGCAGCTTAAAACTAGCGGCCTGGAATGAGCAGTTCTTC. The chain joins TRBV13 to TRBJ2-1, with 8 bases identical to TRBD2. CDR1 is PRHDT and CDR2 is FYEKMQ in the germline V gene (reference sequence). The CDR3 runs 15 residues. V trimming: 2 bases; J trimming: 7 bases; junction bases outside the gene matches: 7.

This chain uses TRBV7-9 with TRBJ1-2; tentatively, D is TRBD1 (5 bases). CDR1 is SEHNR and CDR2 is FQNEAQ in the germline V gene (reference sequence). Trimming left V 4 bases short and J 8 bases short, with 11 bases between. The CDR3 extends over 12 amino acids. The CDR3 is CASSSGSLGYTF. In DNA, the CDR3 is TGTGCCAGCAGCTCAGGGTCCCTAGGCTACACCTTC.